Below are 21 T cell receptor beta chains sequenced from a single sample in a study of T-cell memory formation after mild COVID-19. From the 5' RACE reads, TCRdb called clonotypes with MiXCR, one entry per CDR3 protein. Among more than 300,000 distinct CDR3 sequences listed, roughly 13% were seen once. Sequences were obtained from PBMCs or a T cell subset sorted from them (not recorded which). Receptor source: a man younger than 35 who had mild COVID-19 (a few samples of this study predate the infection). Cell type and time point are not known.

This clonotype was found many times. The J gene is TRBJ2-6, the V gene TRBV6-5; D is possibly TRBD1 (5 bases). V was clipped by 0 bases and J by 2 bases, with 11 bases between them. The CDR3 loop spans 17 amino acids. Germline lookup yields CDR1 MNHEY and CDR2 SVGAGI. CDR3 DNA: TGTGCCAGCAGTTACTCGTGGCAGGGCACTGGGGCCAACGTCCTGACTTTC. Protein sequence: CASSYSWQGTGANVLTF.

This sequence joins TRBV7-2 and TRBJ1-2; D uncertain. Germline values: CDR1 SGHTA, CDR2 FQGNSA. This CDR3 has 12 residues. V lost 4 bases to trimming and J lost 6 bases, with 9 bases between them. CDR3 coding DNA: TGTGCCAGCAGCTCCCGGTTTGATGGCTACACCTTC. Translation: CASSSRFDGYTF. Supplemented by reference TRBV7-2 and TRBJ1-2, the full variable domain reads GAGVSQSPSNKVTEKGKDVELRCDPISGHTALYWYRQSLGQGLEFLIYFQGNSAPDKSGLPSDRFSAERTGGSVSTLTIQRTQQEDSAVYLCASSSRFDGYTFGSGTRLTVV.

The chain carries TRBV28 and TRBJ2-1; no clear D. Germline V lookup: CDR1 MDHEN, CDR2 SYDVKM. The CDR3 covers 12 residues. V shed 8 bases and J shed 7 bases, with 12 bases lying between them. CDR3 bases: TGTGCCAGCGGCGACACCCGGAATGAGCAGTTCTTC. Protein: CASGDTRNEQFF. Full variable domain (rest looked up from reference TRBV28 and TRBJ2-1): DVKVTQSSRYLVKRTGEKVFLECVQDMDHENMFWYRQDPGLGLRLIYFSYDVKMKEKGDIPEGYSVSREKKERFSLILESASTNQTSMYLCASGDTRNEQFFGPGTRLTVL.

A few counts support this clonotype. This chain joins TRBV7-6 and TRBJ2-1; TRBD1 agrees at 9 bases. V gave up 3 bases and J gave up 4 bases; unmatched junction bases: 1. The CDR3 loop spans 14 amino acids. Germline lookup yields CDR1 SGHVS and CDR2 FNYEAQ. CDR3: CASSLTGGYNEQFF. The CDR3 coding sequence is TGTGCCAGCAGCTTGACAGGGGGGTACAATGAGCAGTTCTTC.

V is TRBV20-1 and J is TRBJ1-1; possibly TRBD1 for D (5 bases). Germline CDR1 is DFQATT and CDR2 is SNEGSKA (reference sequence). The CDR3 has 15 residues. V was cut by 0 bases and J by 6 bases, with 17 bases left in between. The CDR3 region is CSARDTGQGGSEAFF. For the CDR3, the DNA is TGCAGTGCTAGAGATACCGGCCAGGGTGGGTCTGAAGCTTTCTTT.

V gene TRBV6-2 or TRBV6-3 combines with J gene TRBJ2-2, with 7 positions matching TRBD1. Germline V CDR1 and CDR2: MNHEY, SVGEGT. V lost 11 bases, J lost 2 bases, and 5 bases stayed unmatched. There are 13 residues in the CDR3. This CDR3 is CAVRDSNTGELFF. In nucleotides, the CDR3 is TGTGCCGTCCGGGACAGCAACACCGGGGAGCTGTTTTTT.

The CDR3 spells CASSTSSAPHGELFF. CDR3 in DNA: TGTGCCAGCAGCACTTCTAGCGCCCCCCACGGGGAGCTGTTTTTT. The J gene is TRBJ2-2, the V gene TRBV9; weak D call: TRBD2 (6 bases). The CDR3 is 15 amino acids. Germline V gene lookup returns CDR1 SGDLS and CDR2 YYNGEE. V was shortened by 4 bases and J by 7 bases, with 17 bases between the two germline ends.

This clonotype was counted a few times. V is TRBV12-3 or TRBV12-4 and J is TRBJ1-1; the match to TRBD1 covers 11 bases. With 5 bases clipped from V and 5 bases from J, the junction kept 4 bases outside the gene matches. There are 14 residues in the CDR3. CDR3 DNA sequence: TGTGCCAGCAGTCTCGGACAGGGGGCAACTGAAGCTTTCTTT. As protein: CASSLGQGATEAFF.

This clonotype was counted only a few times. The CDR3 bases are TGTGCCAGCAGTTTGTCCCGATTGTCCTACGAGCAGTACGTC. This sequence encodes CASSLSRLSYEQYV. This chain uses TRBV28 with TRBJ2-7; D is unresolved. V shed 3 bases and J shed 1 base, with 10 bases lying between them. This CDR3 spans 14 amino acids. CDR1 MDHEN and CDR2 SYDVKM come from the germline V gene.

This clonotype was counted at least ten times. CDR3 residues: CASSPDRGSGELFF. The CDR3 DNA reads TGCGCCAGCAGCCCGGACAGGGGGAGCGGGGAGCTGTTTTTT. V is TRBV4-3 and J is TRBJ2-2, with TRBD1 identical over 10 bases. Germline lookup yields CDR1 LGHNA and CDR2 YSLEER. The CDR3 is made up of 14 amino acids. The V and J ends lost 4 bases and 7 bases, in that order; junction bases with no gene match: 3.

This clonotype was counted a few times. The chain uses TRBV6-6 and TRBJ1-5, with 11 bases aligning to TRBD1. The CDR3 totals 17 residues. Per the germline V gene, CDR1 is MNHNY and CDR2 is SVGAGI (reference sequence). Losses at the gene ends were 2 bases for V and 9 bases for J; bases not matched to a gene: 12. The CDR3 region is CASSYPSRDRGFRPQHF. Written as DNA, the CDR3 is TGTGCCAGCAGTTACCCGAGCCGGGACAGGGGGTTTCGGCCCCAGCATTTT.

This clonotype was found a few times. The chain recombines TRBV6-5 with TRBJ2-6; D gene uncertain. The CDR3 loop spans 13 amino acids. Germline loops: CDR1 MNHEY, CDR2 SVGAGI. Trimming removed 5 bases from V and 2 bases from J, with 4 bases in between. The CDR3 DNA is TGTGCCAGCAGTAAAGCTGGGGCCAACGTCCTGACTTTC. Amino acid sequence: CASSKAGANVLTF.

This clonotype was observed at least ten times. The chain uses TRBV4-3 and TRBJ2-5; TRBD1 matches at 8 bases. The J segment lost 5 bases and the V segment lost 3 bases, leaving 17 bases of the junction unmatched. Germline V CDR1 and CDR2: LGHNA, YSLEER. CDR3 size: 18 residues. The CDR3 region has the DNA TGCGCCAGCAGCCAGTCCCTCCGAGACAGGGGATTGGGGGAGACCCAGTACTTC. Residues: CASSQSLRDRGLGETQYF.

This clonotype was observed a few times. V usage is TRBV29-1 and J usage is TRBJ2-1; D not certain. CDR1 and CDR2 from the germline V gene are SQVTM and ANQGSEA. CDR3 length: 13 residues. Deletions cut 6 bases from V and 5 bases from J, with 14 bases between. The CDR3 DNA is TGCAGCGTGGCCGGGCCAGTCCACAATGAGCAGTTCTTC. Translation: CSVAGPVHNEQFF.

This clonotype was found a few times. The CDR3 nucleotides read TGTGCCAGCAGCTTAGGGTGGTTCAGAGAGTACCAAGAGACCCAGTACTTC. Protein sequence: CASSLGWFREYQETQYF. The rearrangement uses TRBV7-2 and TRBJ2-5; D not certain. Germline V gene sequence: CDR1 SGHTA, CDR2 FQGNSA. Trimming pared 1 base from V and 0 bases from J, leaving 15 bases between. CDR3 length: 17 residues.

The rearrangement uses TRBV4-2 and TRBJ1-5; D may be TRBD1 (6 bases). Trimming removed 1 base from V and 7 bases from J, with 11 bases in between. The CDR3 spans 14 residues. Germline V gene lookup returns CDR1 LGHNA and CDR2 YNFKEQ. For the CDR3, the DNA is TGTGCCAGCAGCCAAGTAAGCAGGGGCCAGCCCCAGCATTTT. It yields the protein CASSQVSRGQPQHF.

This chain joins TRBV5-1 and TRBJ1-2; no clear D. The germline CDR1 and CDR2 sequences are SGHRS and YFSETQ. CDR3 length: 16 amino acids. The V end was cut by 3 bases, the J end by 6 bases, with 21 bases between. The CDR3 reads CASSYLPPDSSDGYTF. CDR3 bases: TGCGCCAGCAGCTACCTCCCACCGGACTCTTCGGATGGCTACACCTTC.

This chain joins TRBV21-1 and TRBJ2-2; the listed D gene, TRBD1, was not tested against the DNA. TRBV21-1 is assigned pseudogene status. This CDR3 spans 14 amino acids. CDR3 in amino acids: CASQGQGNTGELFF. Here the CDR3 DNA reads TGTGCCAGCCAGGGACAGGGGAACACCGGGGAGCTGTTTTTT.

Many counts were recorded for this clonotype. The chain is built from TRBV4-2 and TRBJ2-3; 10 bases are shared with TRBD2. The V and J ends lost 1 base and 6 bases, in that order; junction bases with no gene match: 4. Germline V lookup: CDR1 LGHNA, CDR2 YNFKEQ. The CDR3 is made up of 15 amino acids. The DNA of the CDR3 is TGTGCCAGCAGCCAAGGAGCGGGGGGGCCGGATACGCAGTATTTT. Translating gives CASSQGAGGPDTQYF.

This clonotype showed up just a few times. The CDR3 DNA is TGCAGCGTTGAGTGGACAGAGGGACAGCCCCAGCATTTT. Its translation: CSVEWTEGQPQHF. The chain couples TRBV29-1 to TRBJ1-5; maybe TRBD1 (6 bases). V dropped 3 bases and J dropped 7 bases, with 13 bases sitting between them. Germline CDR1 SQVTM, CDR2 ANQGSEA. The CDR3 runs 13 residues.

This clonotype turned up a few times. The gene calls are TRBV2 and TRBJ2-7, with D perhaps matching TRBD1 (5 bases). Trimming took 4 bases from V and 2 from J, leaving 9 bases between them. CDR3 size: 13 residues. Germline V CDR1 and CDR2: SNHLY, FYNNEI. The CDR3 loop reads CASSASRAYEQYV. For the CDR3, the DNA is TGTGCCAGCAGTGCAAGCAGGGCCTACGAGCAGTACGTC.